The source of this T cell receptor (beta chain) is a study of T cell responses to AZD1222 COVID-19 vaccine. Clones were sequenced by immunoSEQ multiplex PCR, and TCRdb holds only the in-frame ones, with some missing. The sample includes 180,000 or so clones, just over 90% seen only once; the top ten take approximately 1.2%. In its sample, this clone was seen once. V gave up 8 bases and J gave up 6 bases; unmatched junction bases: 9. The CDR3 is made up of 14 amino acids. From germline, CDR1 is MDHEN and CDR2 SYDVKM. The sequencing here drew on peripheral blood, taken 28 days after the second AZD1222 dose. This chain uses TRBV28 with TRBJ2-2, with 7 bases aligning to TRBD2. The origin of this receptor is an adult who received the AZD1222 COVID-19 vaccine. The CDR3 loop is CASGLVMVAGELFF. The CDR3 DNA sequence: TGTGCCAGCGGACTAGTGATGGTTGCCGGGGAGCTGTTTTTT.